The sequence of this TCR beta chain was determined in a study of control samples from healthy donors and cancer patients. This CDR3 contains 14 residues. Per the germline V gene, CDR1 is SGHAT and CDR2 is FQNNGV. V gave up 6 bases and J gave up 3 bases; unmatched junction bases: 4. Sequencing used immunoSEQ multiplex PCR; TCRdb keeps in-frame clones, though not all of them. The sample includes about 60,000 clones, about nine tenths of them seen just once. The clonotype comes from a woman aged 50 to 60 with colorectal cancer. The source material was PBMCs. The rearrangement joins TRBV11-2 to TRBJ2-2, with 7 bases that match TRBD1. CDR3 nucleotide sequence: TGTGCCAGCAGGCTCAGGGGGTACACCGGGGAGCTGTTTTTT. This gives the protein CASRLRGYTGELFF.